This is a list of T cell receptor beta chains from one sample in a study of control samples from healthy donors and cancer patients. Profiling relied on immunoSEQ multiplex PCR, and the TCRdb table lists in-frame clones only, not all of them. The table includes 130,000 to 150,000 clones, 75% to 90% detected once. The specimen was blood. Source of these receptors: a woman in her 30s in good health. Both conserved end residues are part of each CDR3. Fields, in order: CDR3 length, clone size, V gene, D gene, J gene, CDR3 protein, CDR3 DNA. D genes are given only for firm matches. Some rows have no size entry. The others give once, few or many, or a class for an expanded clone.

length: 14; size: NA; V: TRBV6-5; D: TRBD1; J: TRBJ1-2; CDR3: CASSTRQGNYGYTF; DNA: TGTGCCAGCAGTACACGACAGGGAAACTATGGCTACACCTTC
length: 15; size: NA; V: TRBV6-5; D: NA; J: TRBJ1-5; CDR3: CASSPGTPSNQPQHF; DNA: TGTGCCAGCAGTCCCGGGACACCTAGCAATCAGCCCCAGCATTTT
length: 15; size: NA; V: TRBV6-5; D: NA; J: TRBJ1-5; CDR3: CASTEGDVGNQPQHF; DNA: TGTGCCAGCACGGAGGGGGATGTGGGCAATCAGCCCCAGCATTTT
length: 15; size: NA; V: TRBV7-3; D: NA; J: TRBJ1-1; CDR3: CASSLTRQENTEAFF; DNA: TGTGCCAGCAGCTTAACGAGGCAAGAGAACACTGAAGCTTTCTTT
length: 17; size: NA; V: TRBV18; D: TRBD2; J: TRBJ2-5; CDR3: CASTSPGLAGVGETQYF; DNA: TGTGCCAGCACTTCCCCGGGACTAGCGGGAGTAGGAGAGACCCAGTACTTC
length: 11; size: NA; V: TRBV29-1; D: NA; J: TRBJ1-2; CDR3: CSVGTRGGYTF; DNA: TGCAGCGTTGGCACGAGGGGGGGCTACACCTTC
length: 14; size: few; V: TRBV5-6; D: NA; J: TRBJ2-7; CDR3: CASSYGQSVYEQYF; DNA: TGTGCCAGCAGCTATGGACAGTCTGTCTACGAGCAGTACTTC
length: 11; size: NA; V: TRBV30; D: NA; J: TRBJ2-7; CDR3: CAWTRQTEQYF; DNA: TGTGCCTGGACCCGACAGACCGAGCAGTACTTC
length: 14; size: once; V: TRBV28; D: NA; J: TRBJ2-7; CDR3: CASRPAGGAYEQYF; DNA: TGTGCCAGCAGGCCGGCAGGGGGGGCCTACGAGCAGTACTTC
length: 15; size: NA; V: TRBV19; D: TRBD2; J: TRBJ2-7; CDR3: CASSGSGLDSYEQYF; DNA: TGTGCCAGCTCGGGGTCGGGACTAGACTCCTACGAGCAGTACTTC
length: 13; size: NA; V: TRBV9; D: NA; J: TRBJ1-1; CDR3: CASSSTVNTEAFF; DNA: TGTGCCAGCAGCTCGACAGTGAACACTGAAGCTTTCTTT
length: 15; size: NA; V: TRBV27; D: TRBD2; J: TRBJ2-3; CDR3: CASSLGSGRTDTQYF; DNA: TGTGCCAGCAGTTTAGGTAGCGGGAGGACAGATACGCAGTATTTT
length: 17; size: few; V: TRBV14; D: TRBD1; J: TRBJ1-2; CDR3: CASSHFTGTGRNYGYTF; DNA: TGTGCCAGCAGCCATTTTACCGGGACAGGGCGCAACTATGGCTACACCTTC
length: 14; size: NA; V: TRBV6-6; D: TRBD1; J: TRBJ1-1; CDR3: CASSRDRGSTEAFF; DNA: TGTGCCAGCAGTCGGGACAGGGGGTCAACTGAAGCTTTCTTT
length: 18; size: few; V: TRBV24-1; D: TRBD1; J: TRBJ2-6; CDR3: CATSDHRDRGPGANVLTF; DNA: TGTGCCACCAGTGATCACCGGGACAGGGGGCCAGGGGCCAACGTCCTGACTTTC
length: 14; size: NA; V: TRBV18; D: NA; J: TRBJ2-5; CDR3: CATSSIGLGETQYF; DNA: TGTGCCACCTCATCTATCGGCCTTGGCGAGACCCAGTACTTC
length: 14; size: NA; V: TRBV24-1; D: NA; J: TRBJ1-4; CDR3: CATVRGGVVEKLFF; DNA: TGTGCCACCGTGCGGGGGGGGGTCGTTGAAAAACTGTTTTTT
length: 14; size: NA; V: TRBV30; D: NA; J: TRBJ2-7; CDR3: CAWTRGTVGYEQYF; DNA: TGTGCCTGGACCCGGGGGACAGTCGGTTACGAGCAGTACTTC
length: 15; size: NA; V: TRBV11-2; D: NA; J: TRBJ2-3; CDR3: CASSRGTTSTDTQYF; DNA: TGTGCCAGCAGCAGGGGGACAACTAGCACAGATACGCAGTATTTT
length: 13; size: NA; V: TRBV12-5; D: NA; J: TRBJ1-2; CDR3: CASGFGGDYGYTF; DNA: TGTGCTAGTGGTTTCGGGGGGGACTATGGCTACACCTTC
length: 15; size: NA; V: TRBV7-3; D: NA; J: TRBJ2-5; CDR3: CASSLTTGNGETQYF; DNA: TGTGCCAGCAGCTTAACGACGGGCAACGGGGAGACCCAGTACTTC
length: 20; size: NA; V: TRBV4-2; D: TRBD2; J: TRBJ2-1; CDR3: CASSQDPPGLAGGLNNEQFF; DNA: TGTGCCAGCAGCCAAGATCCACCGGGACTAGCGGGAGGGCTGAACAATGAGCAGTTCTTC
length: 14; size: NA; V: TRBV6-6; D: TRBD2; J: TRBJ2-1; CDR3: CASSPTSPHNEQFF; DNA: TGTGCCAGCAGCCCGACTAGCCCCCACAATGAGCAGTTCTTC
length: 15; size: NA; V: TRBV19; D: NA; J: TRBJ2-1; CDR3: CASSIGRGRGNEQFF; DNA: TGTGCCAGTAGTATCGGCAGGGGCAGGGGCAATGAGCAGTTCTTC
length: 15; size: NA; V: TRBV14; D: NA; J: TRBJ1-1; CDR3: CASSPPSQPGVWAFF; DNA: TGTGCCAGCAGCCCGCCGTCACAGCCGGGGGTTTGGGCTTTCTTT
length: 15; size: NA; V: TRBV30; D: TRBD2; J: TRBJ2-2; CDR3: CAWRLSGTNTGELFF; DNA: TGTGCCTGGAGACTTAGCGGGACGAACACCGGGGAGCTGTTTTTT
length: 12; size: NA; V: TRBV7-9; D: NA; J: TRBJ2-1; CDR3: CASSLPGDEQFF; DNA: TGTGCCAGCAGCTTACCAGGGGATGAGCAGTTCTTC
length: 15; size: NA; V: TRBV7-8; D: TRBD1; J: TRBJ2-7; CDR3: CASSPRGGRRYEQYF; DNA: TGTGCCAGCAGCCCCCGAGGGGGCAGGCGGTACGAGCAGTACTTC
length: 16; size: NA; V: TRBV5-1; D: TRBD2; J: TRBJ2-5; CDR3: CASSRYSGRALETQYF; DNA: TGCGCCAGCAGCCGTTACAGCGGGAGGGCCTTAGAGACCCAGTACTTC
length: 15; size: NA; V: TRBV6-5; D: NA; J: TRBJ2-5; CDR3: CASRRLYSSQETQYF; DNA: TGTGCCAGCAGGAGACTATACAGTAGCCAAGAGACCCAGTACTTC
length: 15; size: NA; V: TRBV7-9; D: NA; J: TRBJ1-3; CDR3: CASSLTGDSGNTIYF; DNA: TGTGCCAGCAGCTTAACGGGGGACTCTGGAAACACCATATATTTT
length: 13; size: NA; V: TRBV6-6; D: NA; J: TRBJ2-7; CDR3: CASGSGGAYEQYF; DNA: TGTGCCAGCGGTTCCGGGGGCGCCTACGAGCAGTACTTC
length: 17; size: NA; V: TRBV5-4; D: NA; J: TRBJ2-6; CDR3: CASSSQGKGLGANVLTF; DNA: TGTGCCAGCAGCAGCCAGGGGAAGGGACTTGGGGCCAACGTCCTGACTTTC